The T cell receptor (beta chain) described here comes from a study of blood T cell repertoires in COVID-19. Study in general: The samples span acute and convalescent COVID-19 from the United States, Italy and Spain. The analysed material was cDNA or gDNA that came from T cells, B-cell-depleted T cells, or PBMCs.

In the original processing: Scientists estimated how many nucleated cells there were by amplifying reference gene primers. Produced via immunoSEQ multiplex PCR; TCRdb's table is partial and in-frame only. D and trimming were read from the DNA, whereas the V and J calls and clone size are those reported in that table. Of about 310,000 clones listed, around 86% were seen once; the top ten hold 1%. With V trimmed by 0 bases and J by 3 bases, 11 bases remained unmatched. Germline V lookup: CDR1 LGHNA, CDR2 YNFKEQ. The CDR3 is 18 amino acids. The sequenced material came from peripheral blood. The sequence came from a man between 45 and 60 years old with active or convalescent COVID-19. The chain couples TRBV4-2 to TRBJ1-5; 7 bases agree with TRBD1. CDR3: CASSQDGTRGWTNQPQHF. The DNA of the CDR3 is TGTGCCAGCAGCCAAGATGGAACCAGGGGGTGGACCAATCAGCCCCAGCATTTT.